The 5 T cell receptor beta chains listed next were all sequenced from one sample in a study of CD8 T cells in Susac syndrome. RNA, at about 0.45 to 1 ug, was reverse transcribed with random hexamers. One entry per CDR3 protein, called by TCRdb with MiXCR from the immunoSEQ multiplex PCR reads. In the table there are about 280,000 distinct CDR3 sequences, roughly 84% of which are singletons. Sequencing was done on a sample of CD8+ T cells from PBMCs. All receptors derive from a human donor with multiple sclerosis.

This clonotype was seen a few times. CDR3 sequence: CAITRYGTSGAYEQYF. In nucleotides, the CDR3 is TGTGCCATCACCCGATACGGGACTAGCGGGGCCTACGAGCAGTACTTC. This sequence joins TRBV10-3 and TRBJ2-7; TRBD2 aligns across 13 bases. The CDR3 is made up of 16 amino acids. Looked up from germline, CDR1 is ENHRY and CDR2 is SYGVKD. V lost 7 bases and J lost 2; bases outside the gene matches: 8.

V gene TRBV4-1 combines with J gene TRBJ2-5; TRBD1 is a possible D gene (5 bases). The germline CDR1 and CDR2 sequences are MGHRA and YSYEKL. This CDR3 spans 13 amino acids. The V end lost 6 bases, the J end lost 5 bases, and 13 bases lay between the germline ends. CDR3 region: CASRQEPEETQYF. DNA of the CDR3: TGCGCCAGCAGACAGGAACCAGAGGAGACCCAGTACTTC.

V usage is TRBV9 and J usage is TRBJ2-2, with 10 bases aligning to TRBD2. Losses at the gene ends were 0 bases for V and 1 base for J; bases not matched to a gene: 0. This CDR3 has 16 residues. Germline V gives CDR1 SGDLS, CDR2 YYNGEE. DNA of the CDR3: TGTGCCAGCAGCGTAGGGACTAGCGGGAACACCGGGGAGCTGTTTTTT. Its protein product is CASSVGTSGNTGELFF.

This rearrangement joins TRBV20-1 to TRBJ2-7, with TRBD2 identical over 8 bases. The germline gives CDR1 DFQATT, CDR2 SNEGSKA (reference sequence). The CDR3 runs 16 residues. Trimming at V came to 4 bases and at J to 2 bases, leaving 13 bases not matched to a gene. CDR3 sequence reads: CSATPPRTSSAYEQYF. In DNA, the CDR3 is TGCAGTGCTACCCCCCCCCGGACTAGCTCCGCCTACGAGCAGTACTTC.

The CDR3 DNA sequence: TGTGCCAGCAGTGACGGGACAGGGGTCTACAATGAGCAGTTCTTC. Translated, it gives CASSDGTGVYNEQFF. The chain joins TRBV2 to TRBJ2-1; 10 nucleotides agree with TRBD1. The germline CDR1 and CDR2 sequences are SNHLY and FYNNEI. The CDR3 has 15 residues. V shed 3 bases, J shed 3 bases, and the junction held 2 bases outside the gene matches.